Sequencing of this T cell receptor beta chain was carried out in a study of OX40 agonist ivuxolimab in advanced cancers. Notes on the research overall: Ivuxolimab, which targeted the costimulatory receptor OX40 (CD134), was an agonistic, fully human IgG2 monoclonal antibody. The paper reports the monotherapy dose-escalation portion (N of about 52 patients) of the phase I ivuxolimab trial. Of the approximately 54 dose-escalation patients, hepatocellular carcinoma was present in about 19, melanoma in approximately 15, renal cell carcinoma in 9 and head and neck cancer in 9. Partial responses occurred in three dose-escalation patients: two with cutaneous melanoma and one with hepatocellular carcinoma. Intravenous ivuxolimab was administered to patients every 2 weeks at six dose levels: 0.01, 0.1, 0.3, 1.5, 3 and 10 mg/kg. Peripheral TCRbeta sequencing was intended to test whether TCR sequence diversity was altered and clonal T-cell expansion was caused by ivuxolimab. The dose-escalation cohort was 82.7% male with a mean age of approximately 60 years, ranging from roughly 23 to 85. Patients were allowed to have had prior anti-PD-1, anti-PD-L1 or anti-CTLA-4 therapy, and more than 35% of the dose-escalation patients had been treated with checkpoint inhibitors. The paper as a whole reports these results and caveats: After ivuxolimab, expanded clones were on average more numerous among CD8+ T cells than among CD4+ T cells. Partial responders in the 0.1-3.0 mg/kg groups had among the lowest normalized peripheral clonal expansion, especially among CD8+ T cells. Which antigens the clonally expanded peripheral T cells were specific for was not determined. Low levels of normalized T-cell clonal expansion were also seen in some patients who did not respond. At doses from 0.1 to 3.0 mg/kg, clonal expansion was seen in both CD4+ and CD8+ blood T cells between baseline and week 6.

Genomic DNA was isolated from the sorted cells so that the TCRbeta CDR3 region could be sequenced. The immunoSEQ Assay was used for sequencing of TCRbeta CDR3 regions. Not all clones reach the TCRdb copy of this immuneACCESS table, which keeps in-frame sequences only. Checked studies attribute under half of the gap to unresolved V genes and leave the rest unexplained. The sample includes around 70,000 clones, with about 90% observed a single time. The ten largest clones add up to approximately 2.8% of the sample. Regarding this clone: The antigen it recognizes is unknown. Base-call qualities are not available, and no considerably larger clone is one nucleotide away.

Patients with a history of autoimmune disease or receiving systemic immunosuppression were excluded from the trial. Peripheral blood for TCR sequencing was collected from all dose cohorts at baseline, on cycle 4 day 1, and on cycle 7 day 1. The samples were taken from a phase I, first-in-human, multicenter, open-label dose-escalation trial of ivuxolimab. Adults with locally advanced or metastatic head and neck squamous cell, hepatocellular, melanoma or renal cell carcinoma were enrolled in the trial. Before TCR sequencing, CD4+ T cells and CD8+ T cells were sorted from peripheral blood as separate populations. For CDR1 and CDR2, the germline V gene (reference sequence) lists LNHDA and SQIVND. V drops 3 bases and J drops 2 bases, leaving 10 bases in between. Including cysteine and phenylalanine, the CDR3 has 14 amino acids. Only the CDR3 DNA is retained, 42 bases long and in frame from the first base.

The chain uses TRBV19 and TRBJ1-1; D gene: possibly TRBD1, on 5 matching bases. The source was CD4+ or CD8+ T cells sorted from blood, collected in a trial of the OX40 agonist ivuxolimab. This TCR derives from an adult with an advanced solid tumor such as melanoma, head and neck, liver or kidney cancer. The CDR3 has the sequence CASSMGQGNTEAFF. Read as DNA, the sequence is TGTGCCAGTAGTATGGGCCAGGGCAACACTGAAGCTTTCTTT.